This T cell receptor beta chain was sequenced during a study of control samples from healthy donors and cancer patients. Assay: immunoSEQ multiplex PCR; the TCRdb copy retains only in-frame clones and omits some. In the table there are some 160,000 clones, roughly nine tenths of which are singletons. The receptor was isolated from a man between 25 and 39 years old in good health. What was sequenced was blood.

CDR3 DNA: TGTGCCAGCAGCTTAGGGGGGGACAGGAACACTGAAGCTTTCTTT. Protein product: CASSLGGDRNTEAFF. The V gene is TRBV7-9, the J gene TRBJ1-1; 7 bases match TRBD1. CDR1 is SEHNR and CDR2 is FQNEAQ in the germline V gene (reference sequence). This CDR3 is built from 15 residues. Losses at the gene ends were 1 base for V and 1 base for J; bases not matched to a gene: 3.